Sequencing of this T cell receptor (beta chain) was carried out in a study of PD-1 and CTLA-4 blockade in melanoma. Sequencing was performed with immunoSEQ multiplex PCR; in TCRdb, only in-frame clones are kept and a portion is missing. This table holds under 7,500 clones, around 80% found once. Trimming took 4 bases from V and 8 from J, leaving 17 bases between them. The germline V gene encodes CDR1 LGHDT and CDR2 YNNKEL (reference sequence). This CDR3 has 15 amino acids. The starting material was CD8+ T cells from peripheral blood, obtained before anti-PD-1 treatment. The clonotype comes from a human donor with melanoma. The V call is TRBV3-1 (or the pseudogene TRBV3-2), the J call TRBJ1-4; D ambiguous. The DNA for the CDR3 is TGTGCCAGCAGCCCCCGGACTGAGGGTAACGAAAAACTGTTTTTT. Translated, it gives CASSPRTEGNEKLFF.